The clone carrying this T cell receptor beta chain was counted between two and nine times. What it recognizes is unknown. The entry originates in a study of regulatory T cells in long-lasting Graves disease. Study-level points and caveats: Limited samples may have lowered accuracy.

For TCR beta, libraries came from iRepertoire HTBI primers and Arm-PCR of CDR3 regions. TCRdb redid the calling of the multiplex PCR reads with MiXCR, one entry per CDR3 protein. The sample lists more than 350,000 distinct CDR3 sequences, about 15% occurring once. CDR1 SGHRS and CDR2 YFSETQ come from the germline V gene. Unmatched junction bases numbered 10, after V lost 4 bases and J lost 9 bases. The CDR3 loop spans 14 amino acids. Time point indicated: newly diagnosed GD, antithyroid drugs for less than 3 months. RNA from PBMCs was the source of the TCR library. These data are also associated with another study on T cells in Graves' hyperthyroidism and ophthalmopathy. That publication notes: Most expanded thyroid clonotypes above 0.001 recurred in blood. From stable hyperthyroidism, ophthalmopathy was separated by a 13 V-J model.

The sample in question was peripheral blood mononuclear cells (PBMCs), obtained at new diagnosis, from a patient treated with antithyroid drugs. The chain carries TRBV5-1 and TRBJ2-1; 7 nucleotides agree with TRBD2. The clonotype originates from a woman aged 30 to 39 with Graves disease. CDR3 in amino acids: CASSREGGQGEQFF. The CDR3 nucleotides read TGCGCCAGCAGCAGGGAGGGTGGCCAGGGTGAGCAGTTCTTC.